Presented here are 12 T cell receptor beta chains from one specimen sequenced in a study of cytomegalovirus exposure and HLA in healthy donors. The PCR employed 60 Vbeta primers together with 13 Jbeta primers. Data came from immunoSEQ multiplex PCR; TCRdb stores just in-frame clones and leaves some out. The sample includes over 95,000 clones, over 65% of them seen just once. Sequenced: PBMCs. Receptors were obtained from a middle-aged man in good health and CMV-seronegative.

The chain links TRBV28 to TRBJ1-1; the D is unclear. Germline CDR1 and CDR2: MDHEN and SYDVKM. This CDR3 region has 12 residues. The V end lost 7 bases, the J end lost 4 bases, and 10 bases lay between the germline ends. CDR3 residues: CASNTGFTEAFF. The DNA of the CDR3 is TGTGCCAGCAATACGGGGTTCACTGAAGCTTTCTTT.

The chain is built from TRBV11-2 and TRBJ1-3, with D unclear. V gave up 3 bases and J gave up 0 bases, with 6 bases separating them. The germline V gene encodes CDR1 SGHAT and CDR2 FQNNGV. The CDR3 sequence is 14 residues long. CDR3 DNA: TGTGCCAGCAGCTTTGCTATCTCTGGAAACACCATATATTTT. This codes for CASSFAISGNTIYF.

V is TRBV10-3 and J is TRBJ2-7; possible D gene TRBD2, 7 bases. V dropped 4 bases and J dropped 6 bases, with 22 bases sitting between them. This CDR3 has 16 residues. Germline V gene data show CDR1 as ENHRY and CDR2 as SYGVKD. CDR3 DNA: TGTGCCATCAGTGGAATATTTGAGGGGGGGCGGGGCGAGCAGTACTTC. Translation: CAISGIFEGGRGEQYF.

The V gene is TRBV7-6, the J gene TRBJ1-5; D is possibly TRBD1 (6 bases). This CDR3 spans 15 amino acids. Trimming stripped 2 bases from V and 12 bases from J, with 20 bases between. Germline CDR1 SGHVS, CDR2 FNYEAQ. The CDR3 reads CASSLSRGIDEVQHF. CDR3 coding DNA: TGTGCCAGCAGCTTATCGAGGGGGATAGACGAGGTCCAGCATTTT.

This chain connects TRBV27 to TRBJ2-7; TRBD1 matches at 9 bases. Per the germline V gene, CDR1 is MNHEY and CDR2 is SMNVEV (reference sequence). This CDR3 is 16 amino acids long. V was clipped by 3 bases and J by 4 bases; unmatched bases: 10. CDR3 loop: CASSFASTGGLYEQYF. In DNA, the CDR3 is TGTGCCAGCAGTTTCGCCTCAACAGGGGGCTTATACGAGCAGTACTTC.

The V and J genes are TRBV14 and TRBJ2-5; 13 nucleotides align to TRBD2. The CDR3 length is 15 residues. V dropped 3 bases and J dropped 7; count of bases not matched to a gene: 5. Looked up from germline, CDR1 is SGHDN and CDR2 is FVKESK. The CDR3 nucleotides read TGTGCCAGCAGCCAGGGACTAGCGGGGTCGAGGACCCAGTACTTC. Residues: CASSQGLAGSRTQYF.

The V gene is TRBV6-5, the J gene TRBJ1-4; D possibly corresponds to TRBD1 (5 bases). The CDR3 contains 14 residues. With 5 bases removed from V and 5 bases from J, the gap between germline ends came to 12 bases. Germline V lookup: CDR1 MNHEY, CDR2 SVGAGI. In DNA form, the CDR3 reads TGTGCCAGCAGTGCAGGGATTGGGAATGAAAAACTGTTTTTT. Translation: CASSAGIGNEKLFF.

This clone appeared a few times. It may be a read error: a sequence one base away is much more abundant. V gene TRBV7-9 combines with J gene TRBJ2-7, with 15 bases aligning to TRBD2. There are 15 residues in the CDR3. CDR1 is SEHNR and CDR2 is FQNEAQ in the germline V gene (reference sequence). Trimming took 5 bases from V and 3 from J; bases not matched to a gene: 2. DNA for the CDR3: TGTGCCAGCAGCCCGGGACTAGCGGGAGGCTACGAGCAGTACTTC. This gives the protein CASSPGLAGGYEQYF.

This chain links TRBV9 with TRBJ1-6, with 10 bases lining up with TRBD1. CDR3 length equals 14 residues. Losses at the gene ends were 3 bases for V and 13 bases for J; bases not matched to a gene: 7. Germline V gene lookup returns CDR1 SGDLS and CDR2 YYNGEE. The CDR3 DNA follows: TGTGCCAGCAGCGGGGGGACAGGGGTATCGCCCCTCCACTTT. Translation gives CASSGGTGVSPLHF. Full variable domain (rest looked up from reference TRBV9 and TRBJ1-6): DSGVTQTPKHLITATGQRVTLRCSPRSGDLSVYWYQQSLDQGLQFLIQYYNGEERAKGNILERFSAQQFPDLHSELNLSSLELGDSALYFCASSGGTGVSPLHFGNGTRLTVT.

The gene calls are TRBV7-8 and TRBJ1-2; 7 nucleotides align to TRBD1. V shed 5 bases and J 2 bases; nucleotides not matched to a gene: 5. The CDR3 is 14 amino acids. Germline values: CDR1 SGHVS, CDR2 FQNEAQ. CDR3 in DNA: TGTGCCAGCAGCCGCCAGACAGGGAACTATGGCTACACCTTC. Translation gives CASSRQTGNYGYTF.

This clone was seen once. The chain joins TRBV2 to TRBJ1-5; a weak D match, TRBD1 (5 bases). Between the trimmed V and J ends, which lost 6 bases and 5 bases, there was a span of 11 bases. The length of the CDR3 is 13 residues. Germline values: CDR1 SNHLY, CDR2 FYNNEI. The CDR3 sequence: CASSRDQDQPQHF. The CDR3 DNA reads as TGTGCCAGCAGCAGGGATCAGGATCAGCCCCAGCATTTT.

This clone was picked up a small number of times. For the CDR3, the DNA is TGTGCCAGCAGCCCCCCCCCGGACAGGGGCTACACCGGGGAGCTGTTTTTT. Amino acids: CASSPPPDRGYTGELFF. The rearrangement uses TRBV5-6 and TRBJ2-2, with 9 bases fitting TRBD1. Germline CDR1 is SGHDT and CDR2 is YYEEEE. The length of the CDR3 is 17 residues. The ends lost 4 bases at V and 3 bases at J; junction bases unmatched: 10. The whole variable domain, remainder taken from reference TRBV5-6 and TRBJ2-2, is DAGVTQSPTHLIKTRGQQVTLRCSPKSGHDTVSWYQQALGQGPQFIFQYYEEEERQRGNFPDRFSGHQFPNYSSELNVNALLLGDSALYLCASSPPPDRGYTGELFFGEGSRLTVL.